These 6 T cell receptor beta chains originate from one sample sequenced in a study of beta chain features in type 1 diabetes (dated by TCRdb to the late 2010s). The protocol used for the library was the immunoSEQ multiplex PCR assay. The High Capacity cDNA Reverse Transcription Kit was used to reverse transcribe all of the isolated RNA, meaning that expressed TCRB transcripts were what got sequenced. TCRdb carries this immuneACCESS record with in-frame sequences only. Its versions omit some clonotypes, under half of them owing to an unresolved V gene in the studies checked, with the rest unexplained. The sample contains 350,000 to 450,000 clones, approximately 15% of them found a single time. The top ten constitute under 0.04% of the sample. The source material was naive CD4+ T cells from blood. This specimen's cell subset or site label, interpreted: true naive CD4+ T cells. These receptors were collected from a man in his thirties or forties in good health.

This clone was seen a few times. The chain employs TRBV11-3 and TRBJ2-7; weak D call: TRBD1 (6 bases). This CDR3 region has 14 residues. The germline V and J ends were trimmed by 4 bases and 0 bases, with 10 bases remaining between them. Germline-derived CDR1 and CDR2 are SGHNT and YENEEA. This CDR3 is CASSSTGDSYEQYF. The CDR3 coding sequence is TGTGCCAGCAGCTCGACAGGAGACTCCTACGAGCAGTACTTC. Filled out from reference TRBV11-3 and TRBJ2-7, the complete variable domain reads EAGVVQSPRYKIIEKKQPVAFWCNPISGHNTLYWYLQNLGQGPELLIRYENEEAVDDSQLPKDRFSAERLKGVDSTLKIQPAELGDSAVYLCASSSTGDSYEQYFGPGTRLTVT.

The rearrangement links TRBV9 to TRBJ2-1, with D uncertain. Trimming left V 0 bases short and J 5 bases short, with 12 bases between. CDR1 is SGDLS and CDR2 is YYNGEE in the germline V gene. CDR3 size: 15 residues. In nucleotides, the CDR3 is TGTGCCAGCAGCGTAGTCTCCCTGGGGAACAATGAGCAGTTCTTC. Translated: CASSVVSLGNNEQFF.

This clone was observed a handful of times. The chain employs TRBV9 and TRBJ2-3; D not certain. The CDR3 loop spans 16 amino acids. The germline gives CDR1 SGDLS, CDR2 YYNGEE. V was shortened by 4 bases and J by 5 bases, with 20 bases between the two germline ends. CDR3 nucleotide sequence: TGTGCCAGCAGCCCCCGTTTTGTCCATCTGGAAGATACGCAGTATTTT. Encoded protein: CASSPRFVHLEDTQYF.

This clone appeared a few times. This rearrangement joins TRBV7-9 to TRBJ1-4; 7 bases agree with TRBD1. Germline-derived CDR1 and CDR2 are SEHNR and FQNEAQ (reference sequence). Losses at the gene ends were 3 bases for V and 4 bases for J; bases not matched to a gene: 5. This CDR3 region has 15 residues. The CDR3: CASSFGTADNEKLFF. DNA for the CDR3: TGTGCCAGCAGCTTCGGGACAGCCGATAATGAAAAACTGTTTTTT. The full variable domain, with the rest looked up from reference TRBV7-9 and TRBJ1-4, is DTGVSQNPRHKITKRGQNVTFRCDPISEHNRLYWYRQTLGQGPEFLTYFQNEAQLEKSRLLSDRFSAERPKGSFSTLEIQRTEQGDSAMYLCASSFGTADNEKLFFGSGTQLSVL.

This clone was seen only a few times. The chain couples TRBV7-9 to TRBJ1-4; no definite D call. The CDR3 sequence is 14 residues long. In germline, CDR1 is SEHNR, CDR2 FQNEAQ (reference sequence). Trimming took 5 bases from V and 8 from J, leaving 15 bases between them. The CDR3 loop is CASSVPRPEEKLFF. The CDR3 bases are TGTGCCAGCAGCGTTCCGCGGCCTGAAGAAAAACTGTTTTTT.

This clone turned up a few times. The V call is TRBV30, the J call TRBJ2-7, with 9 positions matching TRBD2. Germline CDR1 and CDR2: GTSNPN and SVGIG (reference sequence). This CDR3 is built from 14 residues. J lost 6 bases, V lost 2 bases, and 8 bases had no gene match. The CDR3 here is CAWSRPSGISEQYV. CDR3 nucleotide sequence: TGTGCCTGGAGTAGACCTAGCGGGATAAGCGAGCAGTACGTC.